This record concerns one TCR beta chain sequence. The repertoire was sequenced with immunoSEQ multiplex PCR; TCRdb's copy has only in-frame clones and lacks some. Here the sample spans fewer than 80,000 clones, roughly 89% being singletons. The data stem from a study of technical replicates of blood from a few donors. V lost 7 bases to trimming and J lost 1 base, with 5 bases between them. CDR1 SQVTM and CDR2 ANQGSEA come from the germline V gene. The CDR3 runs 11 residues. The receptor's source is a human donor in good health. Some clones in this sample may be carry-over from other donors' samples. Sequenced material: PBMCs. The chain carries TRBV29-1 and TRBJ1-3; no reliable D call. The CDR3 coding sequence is TGCAGCGGTATGTCTGGAAACACCATATATTTT. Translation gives CSGMSGNTIYF.